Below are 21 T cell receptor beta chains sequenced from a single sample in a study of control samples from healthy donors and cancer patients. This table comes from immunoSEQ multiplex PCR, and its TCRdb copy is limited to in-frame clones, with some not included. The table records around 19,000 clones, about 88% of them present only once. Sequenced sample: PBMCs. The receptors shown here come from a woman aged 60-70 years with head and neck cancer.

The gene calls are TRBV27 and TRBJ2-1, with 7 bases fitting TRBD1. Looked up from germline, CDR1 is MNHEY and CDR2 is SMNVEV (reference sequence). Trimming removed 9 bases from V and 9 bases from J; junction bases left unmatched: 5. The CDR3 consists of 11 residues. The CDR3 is CARGDRAEQFF. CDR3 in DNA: TGTGCCAGAGGCGACAGGGCTGAGCAGTTCTTC.

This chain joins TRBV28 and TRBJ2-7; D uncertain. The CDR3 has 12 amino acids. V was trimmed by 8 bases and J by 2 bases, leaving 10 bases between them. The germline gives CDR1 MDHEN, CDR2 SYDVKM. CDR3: CASRRKTYEQYF. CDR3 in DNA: TGTGCCAGCCGCCGGAAGACCTACGAGCAGTACTTC. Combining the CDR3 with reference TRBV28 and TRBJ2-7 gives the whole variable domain DVKVTQSSRYLVKRTGEKVFLECVQDMDHENMFWYRQDPGLGLRLIYFSYDVKMKEKGDIPEGYSVSREKKERFSLILESASTNQTSMYLCASRRKTYEQYFGPGTRLTVT.

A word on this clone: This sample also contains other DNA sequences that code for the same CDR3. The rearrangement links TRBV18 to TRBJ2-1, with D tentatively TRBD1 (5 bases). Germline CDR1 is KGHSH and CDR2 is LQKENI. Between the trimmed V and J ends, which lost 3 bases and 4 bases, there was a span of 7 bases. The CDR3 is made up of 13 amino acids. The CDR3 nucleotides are TGTGCCAGCTCACCCGACAGATACAATGAGCAGTTCTTC. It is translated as CASSPDRYNEQFF.

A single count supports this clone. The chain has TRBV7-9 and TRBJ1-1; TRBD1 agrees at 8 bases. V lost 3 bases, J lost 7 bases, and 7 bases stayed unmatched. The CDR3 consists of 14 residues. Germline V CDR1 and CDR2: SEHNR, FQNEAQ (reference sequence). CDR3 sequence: CASSFLDRAHEAFF. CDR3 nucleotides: TGTGCCAGCAGCTTCTTGGACAGGGCCCATGAAGCTTTCTTT.

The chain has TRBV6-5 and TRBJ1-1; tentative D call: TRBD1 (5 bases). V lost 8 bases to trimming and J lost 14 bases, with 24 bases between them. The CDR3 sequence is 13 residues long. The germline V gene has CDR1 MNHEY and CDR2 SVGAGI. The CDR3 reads CASYGDRGFGGFF. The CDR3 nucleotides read TGTGCCAGCTACGGAGACAGAGGGTTCGGGGGGTTCTTT.

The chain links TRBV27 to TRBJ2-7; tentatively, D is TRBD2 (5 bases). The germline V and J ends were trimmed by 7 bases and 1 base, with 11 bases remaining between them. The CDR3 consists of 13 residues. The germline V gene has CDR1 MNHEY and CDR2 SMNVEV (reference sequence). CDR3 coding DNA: TGTGCCAGCACCCCCCGAGGGTCCTACGAGCAGTACTTC. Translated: CASTPRGSYEQYF.

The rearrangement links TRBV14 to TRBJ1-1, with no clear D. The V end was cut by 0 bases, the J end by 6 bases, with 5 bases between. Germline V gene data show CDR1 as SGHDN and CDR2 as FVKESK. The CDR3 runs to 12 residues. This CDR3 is CASSQDRAEAFF. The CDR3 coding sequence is TGTGCCAGCAGCCAAGATCGAGCTGAAGCTTTCTTT.

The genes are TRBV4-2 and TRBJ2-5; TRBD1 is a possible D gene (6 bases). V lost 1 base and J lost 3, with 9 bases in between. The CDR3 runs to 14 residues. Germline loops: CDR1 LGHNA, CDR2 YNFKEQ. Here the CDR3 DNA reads TGTGCCAGCAGCCAAGGGCAGGGGAAAGAGACCCAGTACTTC. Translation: CASSQGQGKETQYF.

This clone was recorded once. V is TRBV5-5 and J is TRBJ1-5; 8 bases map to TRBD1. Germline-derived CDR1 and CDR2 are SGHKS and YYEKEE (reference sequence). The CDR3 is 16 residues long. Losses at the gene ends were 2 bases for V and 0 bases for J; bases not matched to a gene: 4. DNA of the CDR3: TGTGCCAGCAGCTTCGGACAGGGTAATAGCAATCAGCCCCAGCATTTT. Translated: CASSFGQGNSNQPQHF.

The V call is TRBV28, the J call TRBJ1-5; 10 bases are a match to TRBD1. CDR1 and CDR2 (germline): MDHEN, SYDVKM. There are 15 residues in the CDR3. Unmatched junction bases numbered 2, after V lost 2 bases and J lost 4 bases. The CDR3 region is CASSLMGQGNQPQHF. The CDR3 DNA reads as TGTGCCAGCAGTTTAATGGGACAGGGGAATCAGCCCCAGCATTTT.

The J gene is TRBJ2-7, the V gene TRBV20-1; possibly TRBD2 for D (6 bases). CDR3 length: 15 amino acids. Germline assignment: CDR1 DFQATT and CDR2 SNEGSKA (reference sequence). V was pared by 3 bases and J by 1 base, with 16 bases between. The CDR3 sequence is CSASGGVSKSYEQYF. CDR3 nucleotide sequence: TGCAGTGCTAGTGGAGGGGTCTCCAAGTCCTACGAGCAGTACTTC.

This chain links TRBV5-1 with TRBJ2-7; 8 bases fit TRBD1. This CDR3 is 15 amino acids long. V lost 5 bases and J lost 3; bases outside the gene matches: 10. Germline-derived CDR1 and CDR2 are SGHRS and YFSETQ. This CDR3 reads CASSATNRGNYEQYF. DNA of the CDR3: TGCGCCAGCAGTGCCACGAACAGGGGGAACTACGAGCAGTACTTC.

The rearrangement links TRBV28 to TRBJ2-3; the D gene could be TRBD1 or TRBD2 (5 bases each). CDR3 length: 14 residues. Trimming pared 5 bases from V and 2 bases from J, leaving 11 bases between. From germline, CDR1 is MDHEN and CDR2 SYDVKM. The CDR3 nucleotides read TGTGCCAGCAGTCTGGGACGCCTCACAGATACGCAGTATTTT. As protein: CASSLGRLTDTQYF.

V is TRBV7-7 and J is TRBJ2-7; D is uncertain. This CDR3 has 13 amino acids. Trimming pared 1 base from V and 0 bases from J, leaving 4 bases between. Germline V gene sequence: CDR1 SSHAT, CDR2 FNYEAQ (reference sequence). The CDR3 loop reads CASSLGPSYEQYF. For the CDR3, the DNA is TGTGCCAGCAGCTTAGGTCCCTCCTACGAGCAGTACTTC.

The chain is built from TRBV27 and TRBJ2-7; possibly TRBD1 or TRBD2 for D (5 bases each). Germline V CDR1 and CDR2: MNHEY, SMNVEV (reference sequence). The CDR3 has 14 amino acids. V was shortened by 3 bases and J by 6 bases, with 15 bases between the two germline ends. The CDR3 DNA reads TGTGCCAGCAGTTTGGTCCAGGGACGGTTCGAGCAGTACTTC. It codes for CASSLVQGRFEQYF.

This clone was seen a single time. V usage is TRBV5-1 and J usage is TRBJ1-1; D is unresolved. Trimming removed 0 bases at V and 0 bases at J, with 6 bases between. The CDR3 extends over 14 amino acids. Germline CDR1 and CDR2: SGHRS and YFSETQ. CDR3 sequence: CASSLAGMNTEAFF. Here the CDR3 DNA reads TGCGCCAGCAGCTTGGCAGGAATGAACACTGAAGCTTTCTTT.

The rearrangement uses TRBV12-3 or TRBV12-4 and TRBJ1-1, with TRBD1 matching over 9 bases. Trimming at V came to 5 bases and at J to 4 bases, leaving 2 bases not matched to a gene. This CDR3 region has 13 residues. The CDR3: CASSRQGVTEAFF. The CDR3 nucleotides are TGTGCCAGCAGTCGACAGGGGGTCACTGAAGCTTTCTTT.

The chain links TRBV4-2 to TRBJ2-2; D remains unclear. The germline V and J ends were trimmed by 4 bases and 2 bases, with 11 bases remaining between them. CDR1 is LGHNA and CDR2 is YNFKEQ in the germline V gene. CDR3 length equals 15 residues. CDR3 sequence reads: CASSPTVTNTGELFF. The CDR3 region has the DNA TGTGCCAGCAGCCCTACAGTCACCAACACCGGGGAGCTGTTTTTT.

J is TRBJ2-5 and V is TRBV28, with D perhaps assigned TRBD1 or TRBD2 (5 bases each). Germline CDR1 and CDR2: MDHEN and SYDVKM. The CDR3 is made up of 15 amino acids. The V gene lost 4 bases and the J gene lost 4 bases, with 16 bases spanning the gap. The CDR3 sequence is CASSSRSVGGETQYF. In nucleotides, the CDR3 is TGTGCCAGCAGTTCCCGGTCCGTTGGGGGAGAGACCCAGTACTTC. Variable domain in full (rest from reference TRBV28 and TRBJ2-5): DVKVTQSSRYLVKRTGEKVFLECVQDMDHENMFWYRQDPGLGLRLIYFSYDVKMKEKGDIPEGYSVSREKKERFSLILESASTNQTSMYLCASSSRSVGGETQYFGPGTRLLVL.

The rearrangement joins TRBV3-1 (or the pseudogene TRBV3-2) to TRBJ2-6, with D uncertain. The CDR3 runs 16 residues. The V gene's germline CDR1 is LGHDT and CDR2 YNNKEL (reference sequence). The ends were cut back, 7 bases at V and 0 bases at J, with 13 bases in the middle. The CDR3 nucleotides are TGTGCCAGCACGACAATCCTCGGCTCTGGGGCCAACGTCCTGACTTTC. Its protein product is CASTTILGSGANVLTF.

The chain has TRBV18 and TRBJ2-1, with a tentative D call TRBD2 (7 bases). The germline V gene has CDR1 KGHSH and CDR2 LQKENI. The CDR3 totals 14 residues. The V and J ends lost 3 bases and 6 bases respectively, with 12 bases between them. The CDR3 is CASSPRGGSNEQFF. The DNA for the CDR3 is TGTGCCAGCTCACCGAGGGGGGGAAGCAATGAGCAGTTCTTC.